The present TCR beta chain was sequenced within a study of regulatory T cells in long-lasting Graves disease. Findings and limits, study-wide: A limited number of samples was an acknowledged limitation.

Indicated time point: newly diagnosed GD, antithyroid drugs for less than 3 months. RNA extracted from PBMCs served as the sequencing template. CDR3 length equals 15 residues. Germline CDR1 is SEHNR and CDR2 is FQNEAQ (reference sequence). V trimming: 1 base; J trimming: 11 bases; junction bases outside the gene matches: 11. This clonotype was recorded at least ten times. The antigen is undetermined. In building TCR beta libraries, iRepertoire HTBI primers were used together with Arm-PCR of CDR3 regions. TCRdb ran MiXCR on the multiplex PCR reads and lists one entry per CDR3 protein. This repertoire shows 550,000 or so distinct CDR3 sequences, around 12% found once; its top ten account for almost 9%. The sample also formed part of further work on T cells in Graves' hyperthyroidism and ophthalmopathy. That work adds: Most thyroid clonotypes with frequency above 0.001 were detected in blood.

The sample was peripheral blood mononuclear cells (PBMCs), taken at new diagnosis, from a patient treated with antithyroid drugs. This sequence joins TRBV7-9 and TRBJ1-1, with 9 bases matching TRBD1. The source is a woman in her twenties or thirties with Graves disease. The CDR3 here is CASSLGPQGALAAFF. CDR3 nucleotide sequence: TGTGCCAGCAGCTTAGGCCCACAGGGGGCTTTGGCTGCTTTCTTT. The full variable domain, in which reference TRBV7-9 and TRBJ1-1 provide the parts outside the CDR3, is DTGVSQNPRHKITKRGQNVTFRCDPISEHNRLYWYRQTLGQGPEFLTYFQNEAQLEKSRLLSDRFSAERPKGSFSTLEIQRTEQGDSAMYLCASSLGPQGALAAFFGQGTRLTVV.